Listed here is a single TCR beta chain. Its antigen is unknown. Trimming removed 5 bases at V and 4 bases at J, with 8 bases between. The CDR3 consists of 12 residues. CDR1 MNHEY and CDR2 SVGAGI come from the germline V gene. The sample comes from a study of OX40 agonist ivuxolimab in advanced cancers. About the study: Therapy given before enrollment (anti-PD-1, anti-PD-L1 or anti-CTLA-4) was allowed, and roughly 41% had some. Study-level findings and limits: Doses of 0.1 to 3.0 mg/kg were accompanied by clonal expansion of CD4+ and CD8+ blood T cells by week 6.

This table comes from immunoSEQ multiplex PCR, and its TCRdb copy is limited to in-frame clones, with some not included. There are 52,000 or so clones in the sample; over 90% occur only once, and 18% lies in the top ten. The rearrangement links TRBV6-5 to TRBJ1-1; no firm D call. The input for sequencing was CD4+ or CD8+ T cells sorted from blood, taken in a trial of the OX40 agonist ivuxolimab. The source of this sequence is an adult with an advanced solid tumor such as melanoma, head and neck, liver or kidney cancer. The CDR3 is CASSRRGTEAFF. The CDR3 DNA sequence: TGTGCCAGCAGTCGTCGTGGCACTGAAGCTTTCTTT.